The 30 T cell receptor beta chains listed next were all sequenced from one sample in a study of preoperative IRX-2 immunotherapy in early breast cancer. TCRdb's copy holds only in-frame clones and misses some; the assay was immunoSEQ multiplex PCR. Here the sample spans about 32,000 clones, roughly 87% being singletons. Described treatment: preoperative locoregional IRX-2 cytokine immunotherapy. The sequencing used lymph node tissue, collected from a patient treated with IRX-2 immunotherapy. These receptors were taken from a human donor with breast cancer.

The chain recombines TRBV28 with TRBJ1-1, with D unresolved. This CDR3 region has 13 residues. Germline V lookup: CDR1 MDHEN, CDR2 SYDVKM. The germline V and J ends were trimmed by 4 bases and 10 bases, with 16 bases remaining between them. CDR3 in amino acids: CASSSHQPIGAFF. The CDR3 bases are TGTGCCAGCAGTTCACATCAACCGATAGGAGCTTTCTTT. Together with reference TRBV28 and TRBJ1-1, the CDR3 gives the full variable domain: DVKVTQSSRYLVKRTGEKVFLECVQDMDHENMFWYRQDPGLGLRLIYFSYDVKMKEKGDIPEGYSVSREKKERFSLILESASTNQTSMYLCASSSHQPIGAFFGQGTRLTVV.

The chain recombines TRBV28 with TRBJ1-5, with TRBD1 identical over 9 bases. V was clipped by 3 bases and J by 1 base; unmatched bases: 4. This CDR3 contains 16 residues. The germline CDR1 and CDR2 sequences are MDHEN and SYDVKM. Written as DNA, the CDR3 is TGTGCCAGCAGTTTCTCGGGACAGGGCAGCAATCAGCCCCAGCATTTT. Amino acids: CASSFSGQGSNQPQHF.

V usage is TRBV30 and J usage is TRBJ2-5, with D possibly matching TRBD1 (5 bases). Germline V CDR1 and CDR2: GTSNPN, SVGIG (reference sequence). The CDR3 totals 18 residues. Trimming left V 3 bases short and J 5 bases short, with 28 bases between. The CDR3: CAWRHWIGVQGLGETQYF. The DNA for the CDR3 is TGTGCCTGGAGACACTGGATTGGGGTCCAGGGCTTAGGGGAGACCCAGTACTTC. The variable domain in full, completed from reference TRBV30 and TRBJ2-5, reads SQTIHQWPATLVQPVGSPLSLECTVEGTSNPNLYWYRQAAGRGLQLLFYSVGIGQISSEVPQNLSASRPQDRQFILSSKKLLLSDSGFYLCAWRHWIGVQGLGETQYFGPGTRLLVL.

V and J are TRBV6-8 and TRBJ2-3, with 7 bases matching TRBD2. The germline V gene has CDR1 MNHGY and CDR2 SAAAGT. The CDR3 contains 14 residues. V shed 4 bases and J 4 bases; nucleotides not matched to a gene: 5. CDR3 loop: CASSFAGEADTQYF. The CDR3 nucleotides read TGTGCCAGCAGTTTTGCGGGAGAGGCAGATACGCAGTATTTT.

The CDR3 DNA reads as TGTGCCAGCTCATACGGGACAGGGGACGAGCAGTACTTC. This encodes CASSYGTGDEQYF. The genes are TRBV18 and TRBJ2-7; 10 positions agree with TRBD1. The length of the CDR3 is 13 residues. Trimming cost V 5 bases and J 5 bases; bases outside gene matches: 3. Germline CDR1 KGHSH, CDR2 LQKENI. Filled out from reference TRBV18 and TRBJ2-7, the complete variable domain reads NAGVMQNPRHLVRRRGQEARLRCSPMKGHSHVYWYRQLPEEGLKFMVYLQKENIIDESGMPKERFSAEFPKEGPSILRIQQVVRGDSAAYFCASSYGTGDEQYFGPGTRLTVT.

The V call is TRBV19, the J call TRBJ1-2; TRBD1 is a possible D gene (6 bases). The CDR3 runs to 13 residues. Trimming left V 7 bases short and J 4 bases short, with 13 bases between. CDR1 is LNHDA, CDR2 SQIVND, per germline (reference sequence). In DNA form, the CDR3 reads TGTGCCAGTAACGCAGGGGCCAGCTATGGCTACACCTTC. This translates into CASNAGASYGYTF.

This sequence joins TRBV28 and TRBJ1-2; D remains unclear. Per germline, CDR1 MDHEN and CDR2 SYDVKM. CDR3 length: 12 amino acids. Trimming removed 2 bases at V and 5 bases at J, with 6 bases between. DNA for the CDR3: TGTGCCAGCAGTTTAGAGAGGTATGGCTACACCTTC. This sequence encodes CASSLERYGYTF.

This clone has just one count. The chain joins TRBV6-8 to TRBJ2-1; TRBD2 aligns across 12 bases. V lost 0 bases to trimming and J lost 6 bases; unmatched junction nucleotides: 3. Germline values: CDR1 MNHGY, CDR2 SAAAGT. The CDR3 is 16 amino acids. CDR3 protein: CASSYSSSGRANEQFF. In nucleotides, the CDR3 is TGTGCCAGCAGTTACTCGTCTAGCGGGAGGGCCAATGAGCAGTTCTTC.

This CDR3 reads CASSQGASTDTQYF. CDR3 coding DNA: TGTGCCAGCTCTCAGGGGGCGAGCACAGATACGCAGTATTTT. This rearrangement joins TRBV18 to TRBJ2-3, with 8 bases matching TRBD1. The CDR3 spans 14 residues. Germline loops: CDR1 KGHSH, CDR2 LQKENI. Trimming removed 6 bases from V and 0 bases from J; junction bases left unmatched: 2.

This chain joins TRBV7-6 and TRBJ2-3; D possibly matches TRBD1 or TRBD2 (5 bases each). Germline V gene sequence: CDR1 SGHVS, CDR2 FNYEAQ. V dropped 0 bases and J dropped 2 bases, with 9 bases sitting between them. This CDR3 region has 15 residues. Here the CDR3 DNA reads TGTGCCAGCAGCTTAGCGGGACCCCCCACAGATACGCAGTATTTT. It encodes CASSLAGPPTDTQYF.

The chain joins TRBV9 to TRBJ2-5, with D uncertain. Germline V lookup: CDR1 SGDLS, CDR2 YYNGEE. CDR3 length equals 15 residues. The ends were cut back, 4 bases at V and 5 bases at J, with 18 bases in the middle. The CDR3 DNA reads TGTGCCAGCAGCTCCAATGACCAGCCGGTGGAGACCCAGTACTTC. It is translated as CASSSNDQPVETQYF.

The V gene is TRBV6-8, the J gene TRBJ2-7, with TRBD2 matching over 7 bases. This CDR3 has 16 residues. After removal of 5 bases from V and 7 bases from J, the junction contained 17 bases not matched to a gene. Germline-derived CDR1 and CDR2 are MNHGY and SAAAGT. CDR3 sequence (DNA): TGTGCCAGCAGTAGACTCCGGGACTACGAGAACCCTGAGCAGTACTTC. It specifies CASSRLRDYENPEQYF.

This chain links TRBV4-1 with TRBJ1-2; a possible D gene is TRBD1 (6 bases). This CDR3 region has 14 residues. From germline, CDR1 is MGHRA and CDR2 YSYEKL. Trimming cost V 4 bases and J 2 bases, with 11 bases left between them. The CDR3 here is CASSPGQSNYGYTF. The CDR3 nucleotides are TGCGCCAGCAGCCCTGGACAGTCAAACTATGGCTACACCTTC.

V and J are TRBV15 and TRBJ2-2, with a possible D match to TRBD1 (5 bases). The ends were cut back, 2 bases at V and 1 base at J, with 5 bases in the middle. Per the germline V gene, CDR1 is LNHNV and CDR2 is YYDKDF (reference sequence). The length of the CDR3 is 14 residues. The CDR3 sequence is CATSRRGNTGELFF. The CDR3 region has the DNA TGTGCCACCAGCAGAAGGGGGAACACCGGGGAGCTGTTTTTT. Together with reference TRBV15 and TRBJ2-2, the CDR3 gives the full variable domain: DAMVIQNPRYQVTQFGKPVTLSCSQTLNHNVMYWYQQKSSQAPKLLFHYYDKDFNNEADTPDNFQSRRPNTSFCFLDIRSPGLGDTAMYLCATSRRGNTGELFFGEGSRLTVL.

The gene calls are TRBV18 and TRBJ2-7; no firm D call. This CDR3 has 13 amino acids. V lost 0 bases and J 3 bases, leaving 6 bases between the germline ends. Germline V lookup: CDR1 KGHSH, CDR2 LQKENI. The CDR3 sequence: CASSPPGLYEQYF. CDR3 nucleotide sequence: TGTGCCAGCTCACCACCAGGGCTCTACGAGCAGTACTTC.

This clone has just one count. V gene TRBV19 combines with J gene TRBJ1-6; D is unresolved. There are 14 residues in the CDR3. CDR1 is LNHDA, CDR2 SQIVND, per germline (reference sequence). V shed 2 bases and J shed 8 bases, with 10 bases lying between them. This chain's CDR3 is CASSILDGDSPLHF. Here the CDR3 DNA reads TGTGCCAGTAGTATACTGGACGGAGATTCACCCCTCCACTTT.

The chain joins TRBV28 to TRBJ2-2, with D unresolved. The CDR3 runs to 16 residues. Germline CDR1 and CDR2: MDHEN and SYDVKM. V lost 5 bases, J lost 3 bases, and 16 bases lay in between. CDR3 in DNA: TGTGCCAGCAGTCCGACGCATCCCTGGGACACCGGGGAGCTGTTTTTT. The encoded protein is CASSPTHPWDTGELFF.

This clone was found a few times. The chain joins TRBV18 to TRBJ1-3, with D hard to call. V was shortened by 3 bases and J by 6 bases, with 15 bases between the two germline ends. There are 15 residues in the CDR3. Per the germline V gene, CDR1 is KGHSH and CDR2 is LQKENI. As DNA, the CDR3 is TGTGCCAGCTCACCTGGCGCGGAGAAGGCAAACACCATATATTTT. It encodes CASSPGAEKANTIYF.

V and J are TRBV30 and TRBJ2-1; TRBD2 might be the D (6 bases). Germline V gene lookup returns CDR1 GTSNPN and CDR2 SVGIG (reference sequence). CDR3 size: 13 residues. V lost 3 bases to trimming and J lost 8 bases, with 14 bases between them. The CDR3 protein is CAWRVGSWYEQFF. Here the CDR3 DNA reads TGTGCCTGGAGAGTCGGGAGTTGGTATGAGCAGTTCTTC.

This chain connects TRBV4-1 to TRBJ2-2; TRBD1 might be the D (5 bases). The V gene's germline CDR1 is MGHRA and CDR2 YSYEKL. This CDR3 comprises 15 residues. Deletions cut 1 base from V and 6 bases from J, with 12 bases between. CDR3 DNA: TGCGCCAGCAGCCAAGTAACAGGTATCTCCGGGGAGCTGTTTTTT. The encoded protein is CASSQVTGISGELFF.

This chain connects TRBV15 to TRBJ2-3; 12 nucleotides line up with TRBD1. V was pared by 2 bases and J by 5 bases, with 5 bases of the junction left unmatched. Germline V gene data show CDR1 as LNHNV and CDR2 as YYDKDF (reference sequence). CDR3 length: 16 amino acids. CDR3 nucleotides: TGTGCCACCAGCAGACAGGGACAGGGGGCCGGAGATACGCAGTATTTT. Translation gives CATSRQGQGAGDTQYF.

This clone was picked up a small number of times. The gene calls are TRBV14 and TRBJ1-4, with TRBD1 as a possible D gene (5 bases). Germline V gene data show CDR1 as SGHDN and CDR2 as FVKESK. This CDR3 is built from 16 residues. The germline V and J ends were trimmed by 2 bases and 8 bases, with 18 bases remaining between them. The CDR3 region is CASSQKKGQRSEKLFF. DNA of the CDR3: TGTGCCAGCAGCCAAAAGAAGGGGCAGAGGAGCGAAAAACTGTTTTTT.

This clone was seen only once. The chain has TRBV19 and TRBJ2-5, with a weak D call TRBD2 (6 bases). CDR3 length equals 13 residues. Trimming stripped 5 bases from V and 5 bases from J, with 12 bases between. Looked up from germline, CDR1 is LNHDA and CDR2 is SQIVND (reference sequence). The CDR3 is CASSVRGRETQYF. For the CDR3, the DNA is TGTGCCAGTAGTGTCCGGGGGAGGGAGACCCAGTACTTC.

V usage is TRBV11-3 and J usage is TRBJ1-4; TRBD1 matches 8 bases. CDR3 length equals 14 residues. The J segment lost 6 bases and the V segment lost 4 bases, leaving 4 bases of the junction unmatched. Germline V gene data show CDR1 as SGHNT and CDR2 as YENEEA. The DNA for the CDR3 is TGTGCCAGCAGCTCCCAGGGGGCTGATGAAAAACTGTTTTTT. It is translated as CASSSQGADEKLFF.

The chain links TRBV19 to TRBJ2-7, with 12 bases matching TRBD2. The CDR3 extends over 18 amino acids. Germline loops: CDR1 LNHDA, CDR2 SQIVND (reference sequence). The trim removed 4 bases at V and 7 bases at J, leaving 17 bases unmatched. The DNA for the CDR3 is TGTGCCAGTAGTAAAACCCCAGGACTAGCGGGGAATAGGGAGGAGCAGTACTTC. Its protein is CASSKTPGLAGNREEQYF.

This chain links TRBV5-8 with TRBJ1-4, with 7 bases matching TRBD1. With 4 bases clipped from V and 3 bases from J, the junction kept 6 bases outside the gene matches. Germline-derived CDR1 and CDR2 are SGHTS and YDEGEE. There are 15 residues in the CDR3. The CDR3 DNA is TGTGCCAGCAGCGCGTCCGGGACAGCTAATGAAAAACTGTTTTTT. Its protein product is CASSASGTANEKLFF.

In its sample, this clone was seen once. The chain joins TRBV28 to TRBJ1-5; D possibly corresponds to TRBD1 (5 bases). This CDR3 contains 14 residues. From germline, CDR1 is MDHEN and CDR2 SYDVKM. Trimming shortened V by 6 bases and J by 3 bases, and 12 bases separated the two germline ends. CDR3 bases: TGTGCCAGCAGCCCGCGAGGGGACAATCAGCCCCAGCATTTT. Its translation is CASSPRGDNQPQHF.

The chain couples TRBV19 to TRBJ2-7, with TRBD1 identical over 9 bases. The V gene end was trimmed by 3 bases and the J gene end by 6 bases; junction bases not matched to a gene: 9. The CDR3 contains 15 residues. The germline gives CDR1 LNHDA, CDR2 SQIVND (reference sequence). The CDR3 loop reads CASSIGGQGEGEQYF. The CDR3 region has the DNA TGTGCCAGTAGTATTGGGGGACAGGGCGAAGGCGAGCAGTACTTC. Using reference TRBV19 and TRBJ2-7 for the parts outside the CDR3, the full variable domain is DGGITQSPKYLFRKEGQNVTLSCEQNLNHDAMYWYRQDPGQGLRLIYYSQIVNDFQKGDIAEGYSVSREKKESFPLTVTSAQKNPTAFYLCASSIGGQGEGEQYFGPGTRLTVT.

This clone appeared a few times. The chain employs TRBV6-8 and TRBJ2-7; 11 bases fit TRBD2. Germline trimming cut 6 bases from V and 6 bases from J; bases unmatched to any gene: 7. CDR1 is MNHGY, CDR2 SAAAGT, per germline. The length of the CDR3 is 14 residues. CDR3: CASRTLAGGGEQYF. The DNA of the CDR3 is TGTGCCAGCAGGACCTTAGCGGGAGGGGGCGAGCAGTACTTC.

This clone was counted a single time. The chain is built from TRBV6-8 and TRBJ1-1; possibly TRBD1 for D (6 bases). The germline V and J ends were trimmed by 4 bases and 4 bases, with 19 bases remaining between them. Per germline, CDR1 MNHGY and CDR2 SAAAGT. The CDR3 extends over 16 amino acids. DNA of the CDR3: TGTGCCAGCAGTTCCCCAAAACGGGGGGCGGCCACTGAAGCTTTCTTT. This gives the protein CASSSPKRGAATEAFF.